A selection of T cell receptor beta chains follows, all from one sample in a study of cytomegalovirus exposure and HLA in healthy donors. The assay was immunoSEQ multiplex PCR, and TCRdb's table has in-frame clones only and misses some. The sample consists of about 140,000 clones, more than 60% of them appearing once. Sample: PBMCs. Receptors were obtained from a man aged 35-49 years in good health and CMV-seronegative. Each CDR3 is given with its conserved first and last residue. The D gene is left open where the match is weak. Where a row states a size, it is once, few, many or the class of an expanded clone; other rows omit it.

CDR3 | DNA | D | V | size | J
CASSPGQPPPYEQYF | TGTGCCAGCAGCCCCGGACAGCCCCCCCCCTACGAGCAGTACTTC | - | TRBV7-2 | - | TRBJ2-7
CASSLYGTDNEQFF | TGTGCCAGTAGCCTATATGGGACAGACAATGAGCAGTTCTTC | TRBD1 | TRBV19 | - | TRBJ2-1
CASSARQGRGTEAFF | TGTGCCAGCAGTGCTAGACAGGGACGGGGCACTGAAGCTTTCTTT | TRBD1 | TRBV2 | - | TRBJ1-1
CASSQGIWTGPYEQYF | TGTGCCAGCAGCCAAGGAATTTGGACAGGACCGTACGAGCAGTACTTC | TRBD1 | TRBV14 | - | TRBJ2-7
CASSPPTGGNTIYF | TGTGCCAGCAGTCCTCCGACGGGGGGAAACACCATATATTTT | - | TRBV7-2 | - | TRBJ1-3
CSVESQGNTEAFF | TGCAGCGTCGAATCACAGGGGAACACTGAAGCTTTCTTT | - | TRBV29-1 | few | TRBJ1-1
CASSLARTGAYEQYF | TGTGCCAGCAGTTTAGCTCGGACAGGTGCTTACGAGCAGTACTTC | TRBD1 | TRBV28 | - | TRBJ2-7
CASSARDSMNTEAFF | TGTGCCAGCAGCGCCCGGGACAGTATGAACACTGAAGCTTTCTTT | TRBD1 | TRBV7-9 | few | TRBJ1-1
CASSSGRLGGTEAFF | TGTGCCAGCAGTTCAGGGCGATTAGGGGGCACTGAAGCTTTCTTT | - | TRBV6-6 | - | TRBJ1-1
CASTRDSQNIQYF | TGTGCCAGCACCCGAGACAGTCAAAACATTCAGTACTTC | - | TRBV28 | - | TRBJ2-4
CASRFRLAGSTDTQYF | TGTGCCAGCAGATTCCGACTAGCGGGGAGCACAGATACGCAGTATTTT | TRBD2 | TRBV7-8 | - | TRBJ2-3
CASSPPGTATTGELFF | TGTGCCAGCTCACCACCAGGGACAGCAACAACCGGGGAGCTGTTTTTT | TRBD1 | TRBV18 | - | TRBJ2-2
CSVEGRYSLSTEAFF | TGCAGCGTTGAAGGAAGGTACAGCTTGAGCACTGAAGCTTTCTTT | - | TRBV29-1 | - | TRBJ1-1
CASSTQTSGGEETQYF | TGCGCCAGCAGCACGCAGACTAGCGGGGGGGAAGAGACCCAGTACTTC | TRBD2 | TRBV5-1 | - | TRBJ2-5
CASSQVARENTEAFF | TGCGCCAGCAGCCAAGTCGCCAGGGAGAACACTGAAGCTTTCTTT | - | TRBV4-1 | - | TRBJ1-1
CASSEEQTGELFF | TGCGCCAGCAGTGAAGAACAGACCGGGGAGCTGTTTTTT | - | TRBV10-1 | few | TRBJ2-2
CASDSPPADYSNQPQHF | TGCGCCAGCGATTCCCCTCCGGCGGACTATAGCAATCAGCCCCAGCATTTT | - | TRBV10-1 | - | TRBJ1-5
CATSRDWNTEAFF | TGTGCCACCAGCAGAGACTGGAACACTGAAGCTTTCTTT | - | TRBV15 | - | TRBJ1-1
CASSYRGAGNTIYF | TGTGCCAGCAGTTACCGGGGGGCTGGAAACACCATATATTTT | - | TRBV6-5 | - | TRBJ1-3
CASSLPTALNTEAFF | TGTGCCAGCAGCTTACCGACAGCCTTGAACACTGAAGCTTTCTTT | - | TRBV13 | - | TRBJ1-1
CASSPSGGLSSGANVLTF | TGTGCCAGCAGCCCCTCAGGGGGGTTGAGCTCTGGGGCCAACGTCCTGACTTTC | - | TRBV28 | - | TRBJ2-6
CASSRNRGGPTDTQYF | TGTGCCAGCAGCCGGAATAGGGGGGGCCCCACAGATACGCAGTATTTT | - | TRBV5-4 | - | TRBJ2-3
CASSEARGVSYEQYF | TGTGCCAGCAGTGAAGCGCGGGGGGTCTCCTACGAGCAGTACTTC | TRBD2 | TRBV6-1 | once | TRBJ2-7
CASSSSPLTGGGYTF | TGTGCCAGCTCGAGCTCCCCACTTACAGGGGGCGGCTACACCTTC | TRBD1 | TRBV25-1 | few | TRBJ1-2